The 25 T cell receptor beta chains presented below share a single source sample, sequenced in a study of CD8 T cells in ankylosing spondylitis. Study results and caveats: Eight highly homologous variants made up a TCR beta motif, and this motif appeared characteristic of ankylosing spondylitis blood.

These receptors lack a known antigen. TCRdb re-derived calls from the 5' RACE reads in MiXCR, one entry per CDR3 protein. The table records some 800,000 distinct CDR3 sequences, approximately 10% of them present only once. The sample was blood, either unsorted or a sorted T cell fraction (not recorded which). The receptors were sampled from a male donor with ankylosing spondylitis.

This clonotype was detected ten times or more. V usage is TRBV15 and J usage is TRBJ2-2; D is possibly TRBD1 (5 bases). V shed 2 bases and J shed 1 base, with 17 bases lying between them. In germline, CDR1 is LNHNV, CDR2 YYDKDF (reference sequence). This CDR3 is 18 amino acids long. The CDR3 DNA is TGTGCCACCAGCAGACTTGAAGGGGCGGCCGAGAACACCGGGGAGCTGTTTTTT. Translation gives CATSRLEGAAENTGELFF.

This clonotype was counted a few times. The rearrangement links TRBV28 to TRBJ2-1; D is tentatively TRBD1 or TRBD2 (5 bases each). This CDR3 comprises 14 residues. CDR1 and CDR2 from the germline V gene are MDHEN and SYDVKM. V was pared by 7 bases and J by 3 bases, with 13 bases between. CDR3 amino acids: CASMRGMGYNEQFF. DNA of the CDR3: TGTGCCAGCATGAGGGGAATGGGCTACAATGAGCAGTTCTTC.

J is TRBJ1-1 and V is TRBV28, with D perhaps matching TRBD1 (6 bases). V was clipped by 4 bases and J by 1 base, with 13 bases between them. Looked up from germline, CDR1 is MDHEN and CDR2 is SYDVKM. CDR3 size: 15 residues. The CDR3 is CASSYRGAGNTEAFF. In DNA, the CDR3 is TGTGCCAGCAGTTATCGGGGGGCGGGGAACACTGAAGCTTTCTTT.

This chain links TRBV6-5 with TRBJ1-2; TRBD1 is a possible D gene (6 bases). The CDR3 contains 15 residues. V shed 3 bases and J shed 2 bases, with 13 bases lying between them. Germline-derived CDR1 and CDR2 are MNHEY and SVGAGI. The CDR3 sequence: CASSYYRQDNYGYTF. The CDR3 DNA reads TGTGCCAGCAGTTATTATCGACAGGACAACTATGGCTACACCTTC.

This clonotype was seen a few times. The chain recombines TRBV5-1 with TRBJ2-4, with D perhaps matching TRBD1 or TRBD2 (6 bases each). V lost 4 bases, J lost 0 bases, and 14 bases lay in between. There are 16 residues in the CDR3. Germline loops: CDR1 SGHRS, CDR2 YFSETQ. In DNA form, the CDR3 reads TGCGCCAGCAGCCCATGGGGGGCAAGAGCCAAAAACATTCAGTACTTC. It codes for CASSPWGARAKNIQYF.

The genes are TRBV6-4 and TRBJ2-3; D remains ambiguous. Germline CDR1 reads MRHNA; CDR2 reads SNTAGT. With 5 bases removed from V and 4 bases from J, the gap between germline ends came to 10 bases. CDR3 size: 13 residues. This CDR3 is CASSTSRADTQYF. The CDR3 nucleotides are TGTGCCAGCAGTACCAGCCGGGCAGATACGCAGTATTTT.

This clonotype has a count of ten or more. The V gene is TRBV7-2, the J gene TRBJ2-1; D remains unclear. CDR3 length equals 15 residues. V gave up 5 bases and J gave up 0 bases, with 11 bases separating them. Germline V gene data show CDR1 as SGHTA and CDR2 as FQGNSA. The CDR3 coding sequence is TGTGCCAGCAGCCAAGACTCGAGCTCCTACAATGAGCAGTTCTTC. Its protein is CASSQDSSSYNEQFF.

This clonotype appeared a few times. The CDR3 DNA is TGTGCCAGCAGATGGGGGGGGACCCAAGAGACCCAGTACTTC. Encoded protein: CASRWGGTQETQYF. The chain joins TRBV7-2 to TRBJ2-5; TRBD2 agrees at 7 bases. CDR1 is SGHTA, CDR2 FQGNSA, per germline. The CDR3 runs to 14 residues. V gave up 6 bases and J gave up 1 base; unmatched junction bases: 5.

The chain links TRBV18 to TRBJ2-7; 7 bases map to TRBD1. Germline loops: CDR1 KGHSH, CDR2 LQKENI. The CDR3 runs to 13 residues. With 4 bases clipped from V and 6 bases from J, the junction kept 6 bases outside the gene matches. The CDR3 region has the DNA TGTGCCAGCTCACGACAGGGACCTTCCGAGCAGTACTTC. It translates to CASSRQGPSEQYF.

This clonotype was observed many times. The chain couples TRBV20-1 to TRBJ1-1; a possible D gene is TRBD1 (6 bases). The CDR3 extends over 12 amino acids. Trimming pared 7 bases from V and 7 bases from J, leaving 16 bases between. The germline CDR1 and CDR2 sequences are DFQATT and SNEGSKA (reference sequence). CDR3 loop: CSVSGTTYEAFF. DNA of the CDR3: TGCAGTGTTTCCGGGACAACTTATGAAGCTTTCTTT.

The CDR3 sequence is CASTLTWTGGTQYF. The CDR3 nucleotides are TGTGCCAGTACCCTGACATGGACAGGAGGTACGCAGTATTTT. The chain carries TRBV19 and TRBJ2-3; 7 bases are a match to TRBD1. Germline V gene sequence: CDR1 LNHDA, CDR2 SQIVND (reference sequence). V was pared by 7 bases and J by 8 bases, with 12 bases of the junction left unmatched. The CDR3 runs 14 residues.

This clonotype has at least ten counts. The chain employs TRBV29-1 and TRBJ2-1; D possibly matches TRBD1 or TRBD2 (5 bases each). This CDR3 spans 13 amino acids. CDR1 is SQVTM and CDR2 is ANQGSEA in the germline V gene. Trimming removed 4 bases at V and 5 bases at J, with 12 bases between. As DNA, the CDR3 is TGCAGCGTTGCCAGGGAGTTGGACAATGAGCAGTTCTTC. It translates to CSVARELDNEQFF.

The chain carries TRBV7-2 and TRBJ1-4; no clear D gene. V lost 5 bases, J lost 8 bases, and 18 bases lay in between. The CDR3 loop spans 15 amino acids. Germline V gene data show CDR1 as SGHTA and CDR2 as FQGNSA. DNA of the CDR3: TGTGCCAGCAGCCCCCGCCCGGGTGTCTGGGAAAAACTGTTTTTT. This sequence encodes CASSPRPGVWEKLFF.

This clonotype was seen only a few times. The chain combines TRBV18 with TRBJ2-7, with D unresolved. The V end lost 3 bases, the J end lost 2 bases, and 17 bases lay between the germline ends. Germline loops: CDR1 KGHSH, CDR2 LQKENI. The CDR3 is 16 amino acids. The chain's CDR3 is CASSPPGPRRTYEQYF. The CDR3 nucleotides are TGTGCCAGCTCACCCCCGGGCCCCCGTCGAACCTACGAGCAGTACTTC.

This clonotype was seen repeatedly, ten times or more. V and J are TRBV29-1 and TRBJ1-1, with a possible D match to TRBD1 (5 bases). Trimming took 7 bases from V and 3 from J, leaving 18 bases between them. There are 14 residues in the CDR3. In germline, CDR1 is SQVTM, CDR2 ANQGSEA. The CDR3 DNA sequence: TGCAGCGGCGCCCCTCCAGGGTGGGACACTGAAGCTTTCTTT. This encodes CSGAPPGWDTEAFF.

This clonotype was counted ten times or more. This chain connects TRBV29-1 to TRBJ2-4; D possibly corresponds to TRBD2 (5 bases). Looked up from germline, CDR1 is SQVTM and CDR2 is ANQGSEA. Trimming left V 4 bases short and J 6 bases short, with 10 bases between. This CDR3 is built from 12 residues. The CDR3, as DNA: TGCAGCGTTGGGTCCCGGGGAAACATTCAGTACTTC. It yields the protein CSVGSRGNIQYF.

This clonotype has only a few counts. The rearrangement links TRBV20-1 to TRBJ2-1; the match to TRBD2 covers 15 bases. CDR1 and CDR2 (germline): DFQATT, SNEGSKA (reference sequence). V lost 0 bases to trimming and J lost 10 bases; unmatched junction nucleotides: 10. CDR3 size: 17 residues. The DNA of the CDR3 is TGCAGTGCTAGAGATGCCGGGACTAGCGGGGGGTTCGGAGAGCAGTTCTTC. It codes for CSARDAGTSGGFGEQFF.

The V gene is TRBV7-2, the J gene TRBJ2-1, with D perhaps TRBD1 or TRBD2 (6 bases each). Germline V gene data show CDR1 as SGHTA and CDR2 as FQGNSA. The CDR3 extends over 15 amino acids. The V end lost 6 bases, the J end lost 4 bases, and 16 bases lay between the germline ends. CDR3 in amino acids: CASSGGRGSYNEQFF. CDR3 bases: TGTGCCAGCAGTGGGGGGCGGGGAAGTTACAATGAGCAGTTCTTC.

The V call is TRBV19, the J call TRBJ2-6; D uncertain. Germline CDR1 reads LNHDA; CDR2 reads SQIVND (reference sequence). Trimming removed 5 bases at V and 4 bases at J, with 15 bases between. CDR3 length: 16 amino acids. CDR3 region: CASSLRRGGGANVLTF. The CDR3 region has the DNA TGTGCCAGTAGTCTCCGAAGAGGCGGCGGGGCCAACGTCCTGACTTTC.

The genes are TRBV5-1 and TRBJ2-7, with TRBD1 as a possible D gene (5 bases). This CDR3 has 13 residues. Germline V gene sequence: CDR1 SGHRS, CDR2 YFSETQ. With 4 bases removed from V and 6 bases from J, the gap between germline ends came to 14 bases. CDR3 DNA: TGCGCCAGCAGCCAAACCAGGACACCCGAGCAGTACTTC. As protein: CASSQTRTPEQYF.

The table lists this clonotype with many counts. J is TRBJ2-5 and V is TRBV29-1; no definite D call. Germline assignment: CDR1 SQVTM and CDR2 ANQGSEA. CDR3 length: 12 residues. V lost 4 bases to trimming and J lost 4 bases, with 10 bases between them. CDR3 sequence reads: CSVVWGGETQYF. In DNA form, the CDR3 reads TGCAGCGTTGTATGGGGTGGAGAGACCCAGTACTTC.

The chain joins TRBV20-1 to TRBJ1-3; D unclear. The CDR3 contains 14 residues. V lost 0 bases and J lost 0, with 6 bases in between. The germline V gene encodes CDR1 DFQATT and CDR2 SNEGSKA (reference sequence). This CDR3 is CSAREDDSGNTIYF. In DNA form, the CDR3 reads TGCAGTGCTAGAGAGGACGACTCTGGAAACACCATATATTTT.

Only a few counts were recorded for this clonotype. V gene TRBV6-1 combines with J gene TRBJ1-2; 8 bases are a match to TRBD1. CDR3 size: 17 residues. Germline V gene sequence: CDR1 MNHNS, CDR2 SASEGT. V was clipped by 0 bases and J by 2 bases; unmatched bases: 8. The CDR3, as DNA: TGTGCCAGCAGTGAAGCGTGGACAGGGCCAGGGAACTATGGCTACACCTTC. Amino acids: CASSEAWTGPGNYGYTF.

In its sample, this clonotype was seen a few times. The rearrangement uses TRBV6-5 and TRBJ2-7; TRBD1 might be the D (6 bases). The ends were cut back, 4 bases at V and 10 bases at J, with 11 bases in the middle. Germline V gives CDR1 MNHEY, CDR2 SVGAGI. The CDR3 is 11 amino acids. The CDR3 DNA sequence: TGTGCCAGCAGTTCTGGGACAAACCAGTACTTC. Encoded protein: CASSSGTNQYF.

This clonotype was detected ten times or more. The V call is TRBV29-1, the J call TRBJ2-5, with 11 bases identical to TRBD1. From germline, CDR1 is SQVTM and CDR2 ANQGSEA. CDR3 length equals 15 residues. V lost 3 bases to trimming and J lost 3 bases; unmatched junction nucleotides: 6. The CDR3: CSVEKGQGEKETQYF. CDR3 sequence (DNA): TGCAGCGTTGAGAAGGGACAGGGGGAGAAAGAGACCCAGTACTTC.